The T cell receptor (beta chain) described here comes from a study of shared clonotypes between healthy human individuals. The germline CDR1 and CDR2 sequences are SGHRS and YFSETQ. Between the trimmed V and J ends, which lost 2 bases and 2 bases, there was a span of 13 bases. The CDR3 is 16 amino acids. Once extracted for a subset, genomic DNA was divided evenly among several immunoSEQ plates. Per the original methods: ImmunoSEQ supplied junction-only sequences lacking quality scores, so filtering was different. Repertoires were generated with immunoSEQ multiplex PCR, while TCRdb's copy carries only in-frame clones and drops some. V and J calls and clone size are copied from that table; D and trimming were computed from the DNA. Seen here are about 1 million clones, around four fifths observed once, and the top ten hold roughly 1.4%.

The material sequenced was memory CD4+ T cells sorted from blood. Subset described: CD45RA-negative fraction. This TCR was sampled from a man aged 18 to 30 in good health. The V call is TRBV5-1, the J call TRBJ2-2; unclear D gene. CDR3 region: CASSLRSAVNTGELFF. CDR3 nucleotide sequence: TGCGCCAGCAGCTTACGGTCGGCAGTTAACACCGGGGAGCTGTTTTTT.